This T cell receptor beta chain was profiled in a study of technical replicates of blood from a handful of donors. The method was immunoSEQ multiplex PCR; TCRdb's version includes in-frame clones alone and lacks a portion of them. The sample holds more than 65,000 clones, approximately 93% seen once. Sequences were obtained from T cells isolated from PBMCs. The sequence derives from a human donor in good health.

The CDR3 loop reads CASSLNRDSNQPQHF. CDR3 DNA: TGTGCCAGCTCACTTAACAGGGATAGCAATCAGCCCCAGCATTTT. J is TRBJ1-5 and V is TRBV18; D is possibly TRBD1 (6 bases). Trimming cost V 4 bases and J 0 bases, with 10 bases left between them. The CDR3 totals 15 residues. CDR1 KGHSH and CDR2 LQKENI come from the germline V gene. The variable domain in full, completed from reference TRBV18 and TRBJ1-5, reads NAGVMQNPRHLVRRRGQEARLRCSPMKGHSHVYWYRQLPEEGLKFMVYLQKENIIDESGMPKERFSAEFPKEGPSILRIQQVVRGDSAAYFCASSLNRDSNQPQHFGDGTRLSIL.